This T cell receptor (beta chain) derives from a study of vaccination and CD4 T cells after COVID-19. V dropped 4 bases and J dropped 9 bases, with 25 bases sitting between them. CDR3 length: 17 amino acids. The germline gives CDR1 MNHNS, CDR2 SASEGT. The time point denotes: late sampling 161 to 241 days after vaccination in a few convalescent patients. TCRdb re-called the PCR reads with MiXCR, one entry per CDR3 protein. The sample gives 28,000 or so distinct CDR3 sequences, 50% of which show up once; 5.8% is in the top ten. Points on this clonotype: Its antigen is unknown.

General study results and limits: Spike mono-reactivity held for 304 of 307 vaccine-specific clones in convalescent patients.

This TCR derives from a human donor who had recovered from COVID-19. This chain links TRBV6-1 with TRBJ1-5; D perhaps matches TRBD1 (6 bases). The sample consisted of CD4+ T cells from blood, taken about 7 months after SARS-CoV-2 vaccination. CDR3 region: CASSAVPEQGDGRPQHF. The CDR3 bases are TGTGCCAGCAGTGCTGTTCCTGAACAGGGTGACGGGCGGCCCCAGCATTTT.